These T cell receptor beta chains were read from a single sample in a study of monozygotic twins with inflammatory bowel disease. TCRdb reworked the 5' RACE reads into one entry per CDR3 protein, no DNA. The listing records about 450,000 distinct CDR3 sequences. The sequencing sample was made of blood. These receptors all come from a human donor with ulcerative colitis or Crohn's disease, or a healthy co-twin of an affected twin (not recorded which). Both conserved end residues are part of each CDR3. The order of the fields is J gene, V gene, CDR3 protein.

>TRBJ2-7|TRBV7-6
CASSFGAGGHYEQYF
>TRBJ1-3|TRBV6-5
CASIPGYGNTIYF
>TRBJ1-5|TRBV6-1
CASSVGVRNQPQHF
>TRBJ2-2|TRBV19
CASNYGTGGFNTGELFF
>TRBJ2-7|TRBV27
CASSTKPGSSYEQYF
>TRBJ2-4|TRBV12-3/TRBV12-4
CASSSGEAKNIQYF
>TRBJ2-3|TRBV7-2
CASNRRGIGTDTQYF
>TRBJ1-6|TRBV7-2
CASSLNSGEGSPLHF
>TRBJ2-1|TRBV20-1
CSARDRTGPRNEQFF
>TRBJ2-7|TRBV6-2/TRBV6-3
CASKLEGAQYF
>TRBJ1-5|TRBV19
CASSDRTAYSNQPRHF
>TRBJ1-4|TRBV6-5
CASSRLRNEKLFF
>TRBJ1-1|TRBV7-2
CASSSVWERGTEAFF
>TRBJ2-2|TRBV23-1
CASSQSAGGDLDGELFF
>TRBJ1-1|TRBV29-1
CSAEQQNTEAFF
>TRBJ2-4|TRBV20-1
CSVLPRESNIQYF
>TRBJ2-7|TRBV27
CASSYQGQGAYEQYF
>TRBJ1-2|TRBV3-1
CASSRLAGEYGYTF
>TRBJ2-4|TRBV30
CAWRSLKNIQYF
>TRBJ1-2|TRBV28
CASIRAGESDYGYTF
>TRBJ2-3|TRBV5-1
CASTYPGTDTQYF
>TRBJ1-1|TRBV6-1
CASYFRVSGTEAFF
>TRBJ2-1|TRBV29-1
CSVEDWGSQGAPYNEQFF
>TRBJ2-3|TRBV4-2
CASSQVTGTLTDTQYF
>TRBJ2-6|TRBV19
CASSIAARRGANVLTF
>TRBJ2-1|TRBV4-1
CASSPSVVNEQFF
>TRBJ2-1|TRBV5-4
CASSASGRKYNEQFF
>TRBJ2-3|TRBV28
CASVRLAGVSTDTQYF
>TRBJ1-5|TRBV15
CATSPTRRDQPQHF
>TRBJ2-7|TRBV20-1
CSARDPGTIKYEQYF
>TRBJ2-5|TRBV7-2
CASSPGTSGRVQETQYF
>TRBJ2-1|TRBV7-9
CASSLRQADNEQFF
>TRBJ2-2|TRBV5-1
CASSLARNTGELFF